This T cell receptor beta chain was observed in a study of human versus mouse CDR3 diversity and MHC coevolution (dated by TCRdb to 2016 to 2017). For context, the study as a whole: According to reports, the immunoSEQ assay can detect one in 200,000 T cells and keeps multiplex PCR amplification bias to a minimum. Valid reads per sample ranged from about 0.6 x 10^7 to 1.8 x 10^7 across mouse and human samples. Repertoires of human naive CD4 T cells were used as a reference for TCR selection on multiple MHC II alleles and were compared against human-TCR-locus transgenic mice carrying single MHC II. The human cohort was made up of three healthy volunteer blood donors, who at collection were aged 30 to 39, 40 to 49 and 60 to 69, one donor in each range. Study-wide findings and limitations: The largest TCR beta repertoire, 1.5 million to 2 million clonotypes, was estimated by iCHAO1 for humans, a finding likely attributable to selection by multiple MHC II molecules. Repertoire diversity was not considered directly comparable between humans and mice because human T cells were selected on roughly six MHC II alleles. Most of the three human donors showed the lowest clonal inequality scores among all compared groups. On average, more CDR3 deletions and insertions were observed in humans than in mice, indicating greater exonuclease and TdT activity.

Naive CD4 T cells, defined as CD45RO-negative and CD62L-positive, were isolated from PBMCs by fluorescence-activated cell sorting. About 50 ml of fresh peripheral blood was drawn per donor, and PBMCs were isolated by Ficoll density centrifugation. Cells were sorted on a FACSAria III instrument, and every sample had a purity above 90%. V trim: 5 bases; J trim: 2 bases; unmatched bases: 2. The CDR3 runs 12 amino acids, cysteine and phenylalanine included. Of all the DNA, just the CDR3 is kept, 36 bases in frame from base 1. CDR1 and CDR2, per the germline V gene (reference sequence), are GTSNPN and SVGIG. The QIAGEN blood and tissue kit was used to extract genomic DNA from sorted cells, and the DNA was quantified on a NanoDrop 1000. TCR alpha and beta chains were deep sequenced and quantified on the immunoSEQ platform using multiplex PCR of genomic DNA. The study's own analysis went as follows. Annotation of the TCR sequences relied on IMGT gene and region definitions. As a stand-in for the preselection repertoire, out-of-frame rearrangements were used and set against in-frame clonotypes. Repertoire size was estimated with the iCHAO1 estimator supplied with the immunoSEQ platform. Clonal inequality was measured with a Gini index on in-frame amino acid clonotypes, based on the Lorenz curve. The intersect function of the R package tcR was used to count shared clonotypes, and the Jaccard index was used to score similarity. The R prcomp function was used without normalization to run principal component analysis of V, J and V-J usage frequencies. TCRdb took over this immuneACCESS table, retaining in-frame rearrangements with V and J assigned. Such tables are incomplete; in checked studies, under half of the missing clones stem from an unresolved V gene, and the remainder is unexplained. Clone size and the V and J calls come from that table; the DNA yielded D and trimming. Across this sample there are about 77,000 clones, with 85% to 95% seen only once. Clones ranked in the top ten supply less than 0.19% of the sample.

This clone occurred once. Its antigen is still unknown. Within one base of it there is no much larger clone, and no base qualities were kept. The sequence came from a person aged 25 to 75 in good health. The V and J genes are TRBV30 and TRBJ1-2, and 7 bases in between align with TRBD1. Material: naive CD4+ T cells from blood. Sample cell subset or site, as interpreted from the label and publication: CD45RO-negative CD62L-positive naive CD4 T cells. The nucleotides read TGTGCCTGGGAGACAGGGAACTATGGCTACACCTTC. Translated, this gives CAWETGNYGYTF.